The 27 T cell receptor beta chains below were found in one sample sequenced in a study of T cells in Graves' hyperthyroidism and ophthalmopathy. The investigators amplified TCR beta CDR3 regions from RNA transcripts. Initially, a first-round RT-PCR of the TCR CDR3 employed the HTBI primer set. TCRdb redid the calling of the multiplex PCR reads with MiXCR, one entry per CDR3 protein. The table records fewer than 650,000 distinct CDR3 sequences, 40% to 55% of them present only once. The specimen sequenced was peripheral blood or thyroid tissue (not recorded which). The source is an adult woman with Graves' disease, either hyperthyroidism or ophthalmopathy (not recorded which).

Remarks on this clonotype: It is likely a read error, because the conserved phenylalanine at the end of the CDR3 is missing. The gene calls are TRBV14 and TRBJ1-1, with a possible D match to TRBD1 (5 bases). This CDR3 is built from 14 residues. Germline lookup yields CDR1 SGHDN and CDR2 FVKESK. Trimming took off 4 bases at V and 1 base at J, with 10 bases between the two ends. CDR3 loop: CASSPPGENTEAFS. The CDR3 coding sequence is TGTGCCAGCAGCCCTCCGGGGGAGAACACTGAAGCTTTCTCT.

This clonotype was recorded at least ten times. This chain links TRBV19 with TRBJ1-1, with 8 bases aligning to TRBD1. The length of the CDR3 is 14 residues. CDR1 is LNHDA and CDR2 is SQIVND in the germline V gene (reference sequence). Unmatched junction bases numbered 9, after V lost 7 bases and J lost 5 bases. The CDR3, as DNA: TGTGCCAGTAATTTGCAGGGGGCGCGAACTGAAGCTTTCTTT. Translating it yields CASNLQGARTEAFF.

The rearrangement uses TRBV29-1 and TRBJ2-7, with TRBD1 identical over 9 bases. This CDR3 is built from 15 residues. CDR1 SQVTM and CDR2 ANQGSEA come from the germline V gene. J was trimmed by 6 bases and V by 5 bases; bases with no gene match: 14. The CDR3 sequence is CSVYRDRAKGSEQYF. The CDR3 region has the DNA TGCAGCGTTTACCGGGACAGGGCGAAAGGGAGCGAGCAGTACTTC.

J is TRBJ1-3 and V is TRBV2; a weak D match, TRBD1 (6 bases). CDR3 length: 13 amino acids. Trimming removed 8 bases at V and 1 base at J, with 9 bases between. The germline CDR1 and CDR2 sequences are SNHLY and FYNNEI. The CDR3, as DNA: TGTGCCAGCCGGACAGAGTCTGGAAACACCATATATTTT. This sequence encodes CASRTESGNTIYF. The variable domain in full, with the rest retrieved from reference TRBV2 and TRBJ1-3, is EPEVTQTPSHQVTQMGQEVILRCVPISNHLYFYWYRQILGQKVEFLVSFYNNEISEKSEIFDDQFSVERPDGSNFTLKIRSTKLEDSAMYFCASRTESGNTIYFGEGSWLTVV.

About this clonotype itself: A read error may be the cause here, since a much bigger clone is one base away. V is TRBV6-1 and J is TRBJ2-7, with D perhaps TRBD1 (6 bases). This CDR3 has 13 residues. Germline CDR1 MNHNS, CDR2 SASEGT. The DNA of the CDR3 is TGTGCCAGCAGAAGGACAGCCACCTACGCGCAGTACTTC. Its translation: CASRRTATYAQYF.

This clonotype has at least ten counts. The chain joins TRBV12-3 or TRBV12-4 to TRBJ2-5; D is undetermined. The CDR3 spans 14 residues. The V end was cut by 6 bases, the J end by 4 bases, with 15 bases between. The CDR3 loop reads CASSETQHGETQYF. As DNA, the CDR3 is TGTGCCAGCAGCGAGACTCAACACGGAGAGACCCAGTACTTC.

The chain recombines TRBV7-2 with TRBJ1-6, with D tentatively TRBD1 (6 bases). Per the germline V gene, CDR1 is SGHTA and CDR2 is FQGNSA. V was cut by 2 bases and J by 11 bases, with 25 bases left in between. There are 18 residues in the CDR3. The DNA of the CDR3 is TGTGCCAGCAGCTTAAAAGCCACAGGGAAGGGTCTCCCGGCACCCCTCCACTTT. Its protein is CASSLKATGKGLPAPLHF.

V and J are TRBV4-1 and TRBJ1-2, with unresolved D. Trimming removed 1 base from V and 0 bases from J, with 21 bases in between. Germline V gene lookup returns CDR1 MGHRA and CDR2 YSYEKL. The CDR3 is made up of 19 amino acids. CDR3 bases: TGCGCCAGCAGCCAAGCATATAGCTTTGGCCTCTCAGCTAACTATGGCTACACCTTC. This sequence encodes CASSQAYSFGLSANYGYTF.

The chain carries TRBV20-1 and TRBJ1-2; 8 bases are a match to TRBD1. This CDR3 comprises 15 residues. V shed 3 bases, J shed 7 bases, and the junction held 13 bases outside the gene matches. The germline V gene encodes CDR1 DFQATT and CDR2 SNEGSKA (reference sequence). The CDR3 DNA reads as TGCAGTGCTAGGTCTGACAGGGGAAGCTTTAGTGGCTACACCTTC. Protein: CSARSDRGSFSGYTF.

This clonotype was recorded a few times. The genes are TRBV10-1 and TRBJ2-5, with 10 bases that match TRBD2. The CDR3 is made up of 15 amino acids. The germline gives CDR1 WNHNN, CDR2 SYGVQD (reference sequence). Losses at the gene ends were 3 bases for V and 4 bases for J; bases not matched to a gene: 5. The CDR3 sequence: CASSDPTSGLETQYF. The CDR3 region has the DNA TGCGCCAGCAGTGACCCGACTAGCGGGCTAGAGACCCAGTACTTC.

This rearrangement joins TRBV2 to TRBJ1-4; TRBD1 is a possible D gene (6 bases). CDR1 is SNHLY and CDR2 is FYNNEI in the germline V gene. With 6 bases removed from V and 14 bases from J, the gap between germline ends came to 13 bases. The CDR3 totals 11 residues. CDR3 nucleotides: TGTGCCAGCAGATCGGAGGGACATCTGTTTTTT. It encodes CASRSEGHLFF.

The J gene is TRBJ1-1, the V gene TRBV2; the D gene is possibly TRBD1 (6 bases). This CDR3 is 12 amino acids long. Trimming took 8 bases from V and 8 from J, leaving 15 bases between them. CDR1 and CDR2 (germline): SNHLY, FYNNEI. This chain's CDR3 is CASGRQVPEAFF. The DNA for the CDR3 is TGTGCCAGCGGTCGACAGGTCCCAGAAGCTTTCTTT.

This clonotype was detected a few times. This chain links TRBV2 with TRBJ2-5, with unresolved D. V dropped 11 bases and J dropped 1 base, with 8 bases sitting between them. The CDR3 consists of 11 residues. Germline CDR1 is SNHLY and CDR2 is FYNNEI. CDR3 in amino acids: CAPSLQETQYF. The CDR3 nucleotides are TGTGCCCCTTCCCTCCAAGAGACCCAGTACTTC.

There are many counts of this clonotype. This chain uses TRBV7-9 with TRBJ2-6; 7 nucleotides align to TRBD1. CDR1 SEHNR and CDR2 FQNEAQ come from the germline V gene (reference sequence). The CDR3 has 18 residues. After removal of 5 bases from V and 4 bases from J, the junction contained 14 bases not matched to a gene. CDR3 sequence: CASSTLTGRVRGANVLTF. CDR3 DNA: TGTGCCAGCAGCACCCTGACAGGGAGAGTGCGAGGGGCCAACGTCCTGACTTTC.

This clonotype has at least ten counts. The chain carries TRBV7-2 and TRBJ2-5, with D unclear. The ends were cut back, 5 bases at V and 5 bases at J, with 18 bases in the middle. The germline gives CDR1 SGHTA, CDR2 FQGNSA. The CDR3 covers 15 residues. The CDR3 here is CASSPRPGPRETQYF. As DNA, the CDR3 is TGTGCCAGCAGCCCCCGGCCAGGTCCCCGGGAGACCCAGTACTTC.

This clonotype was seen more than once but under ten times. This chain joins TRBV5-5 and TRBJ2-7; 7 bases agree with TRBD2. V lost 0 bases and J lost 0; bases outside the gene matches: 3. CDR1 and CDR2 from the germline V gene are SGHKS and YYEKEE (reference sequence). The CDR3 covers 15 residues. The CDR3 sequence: CASSLGLAASYEQYF. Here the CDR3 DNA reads TGTGCCAGCAGCTTGGGGCTAGCGGCCTCCTACGAGCAGTACTTC. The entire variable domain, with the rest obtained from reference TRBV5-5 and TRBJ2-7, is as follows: DAGVTQSPTHLIKTRGQQVTLRCSPISGHKSVSWYQQVLGQGPQFIFQYYEKEERGRGNFPDRFSARQFPNYSSELNVNALLLGDSALYLCASSLGLAASYEQYFGPGTRLTVT.

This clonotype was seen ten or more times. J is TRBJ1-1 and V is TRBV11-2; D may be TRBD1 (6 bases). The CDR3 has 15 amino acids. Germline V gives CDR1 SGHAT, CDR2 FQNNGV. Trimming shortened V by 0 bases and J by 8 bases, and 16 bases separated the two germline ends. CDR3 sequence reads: CASSLDWGAVAEAFF. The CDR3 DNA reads TGTGCCAGCAGCTTAGATTGGGGGGCGGTGGCAGAAGCTTTCTTT.

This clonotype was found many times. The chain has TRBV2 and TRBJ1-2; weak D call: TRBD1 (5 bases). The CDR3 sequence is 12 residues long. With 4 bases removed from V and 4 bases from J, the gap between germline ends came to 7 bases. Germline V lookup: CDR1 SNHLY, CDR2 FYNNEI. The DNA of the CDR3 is TGTGCCAGCAGTGCAGACAGCTATGGCTACACCTTC. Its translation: CASSADSYGYTF.

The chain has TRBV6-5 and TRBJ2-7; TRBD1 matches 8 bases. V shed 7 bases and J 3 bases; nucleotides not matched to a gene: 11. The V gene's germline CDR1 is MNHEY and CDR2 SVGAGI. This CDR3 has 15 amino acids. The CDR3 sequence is CASIPAGGRHYEQYF. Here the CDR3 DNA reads TGTGCCAGCATTCCCGCAGGGGGCAGACACTACGAGCAGTACTTC.

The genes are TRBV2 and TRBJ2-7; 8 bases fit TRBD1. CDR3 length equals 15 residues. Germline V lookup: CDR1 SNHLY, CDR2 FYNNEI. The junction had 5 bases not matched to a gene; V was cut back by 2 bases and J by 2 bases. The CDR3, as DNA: TGTGCCAGCAGTGAAAAGGGACAGGTCGCCTACGAGCAGTACTTC. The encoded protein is CASSEKGQVAYEQYF.

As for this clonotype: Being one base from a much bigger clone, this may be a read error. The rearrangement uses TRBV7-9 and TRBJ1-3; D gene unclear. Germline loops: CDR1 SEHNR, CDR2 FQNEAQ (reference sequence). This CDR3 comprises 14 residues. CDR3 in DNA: TGTCCCAGCAGCCAAGATAAGGGAGCAAACACCATATATTTT. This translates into CPSSQDKGANTIYF.

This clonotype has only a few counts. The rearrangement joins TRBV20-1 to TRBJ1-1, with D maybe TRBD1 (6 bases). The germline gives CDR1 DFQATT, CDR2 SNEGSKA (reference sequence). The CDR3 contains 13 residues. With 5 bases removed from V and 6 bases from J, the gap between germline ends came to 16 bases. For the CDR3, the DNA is TGCAGTGCTTACCGACAGGTGCACCCTGAAGCTTTCTTT. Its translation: CSAYRQVHPEAFF.

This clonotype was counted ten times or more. The CDR3 region is CASSFRADEKLFF. The DNA for the CDR3 is TGTGCCAGCAGTTTCAGGGCAGATGAAAAACTGTTTTTT. V and J are TRBV12-3 or TRBV12-4 and TRBJ1-4; D perhaps matches TRBD1 (5 bases). The CDR3 totals 13 residues. V was clipped by 3 bases and J by 6 bases, with 8 bases between them.

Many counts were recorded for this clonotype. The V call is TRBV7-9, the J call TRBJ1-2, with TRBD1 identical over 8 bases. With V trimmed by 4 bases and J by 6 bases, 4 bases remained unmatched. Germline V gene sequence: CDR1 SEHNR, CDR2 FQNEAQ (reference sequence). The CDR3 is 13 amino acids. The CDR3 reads CASSSKQGDGYTF. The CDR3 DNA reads TGTGCCAGCAGCTCGAAACAGGGGGATGGCTACACCTTC.

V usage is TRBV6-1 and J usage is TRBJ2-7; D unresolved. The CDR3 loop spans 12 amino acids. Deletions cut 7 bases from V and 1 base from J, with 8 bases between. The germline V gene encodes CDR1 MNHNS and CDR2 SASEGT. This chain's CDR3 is CASTGGSYEQYF. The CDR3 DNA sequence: TGTGCCAGCACGGGTGGTTCCTACGAGCAGTACTTC.

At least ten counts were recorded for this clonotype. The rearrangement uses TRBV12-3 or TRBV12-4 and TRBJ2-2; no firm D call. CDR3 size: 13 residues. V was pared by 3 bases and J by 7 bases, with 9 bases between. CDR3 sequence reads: CASSFRSDGELFF. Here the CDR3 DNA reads TGTGCCAGCAGTTTCAGGAGCGACGGGGAGCTGTTTTTT.

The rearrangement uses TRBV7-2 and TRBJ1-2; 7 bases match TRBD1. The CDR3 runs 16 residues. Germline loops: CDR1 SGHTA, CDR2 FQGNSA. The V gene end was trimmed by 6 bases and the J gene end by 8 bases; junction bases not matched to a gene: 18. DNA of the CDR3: TGTGCCAGCAGTCTTTATGTACGGACAGGCACCGGAGGCTACACCTTC. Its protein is CASSLYVRTGTGGYTF.